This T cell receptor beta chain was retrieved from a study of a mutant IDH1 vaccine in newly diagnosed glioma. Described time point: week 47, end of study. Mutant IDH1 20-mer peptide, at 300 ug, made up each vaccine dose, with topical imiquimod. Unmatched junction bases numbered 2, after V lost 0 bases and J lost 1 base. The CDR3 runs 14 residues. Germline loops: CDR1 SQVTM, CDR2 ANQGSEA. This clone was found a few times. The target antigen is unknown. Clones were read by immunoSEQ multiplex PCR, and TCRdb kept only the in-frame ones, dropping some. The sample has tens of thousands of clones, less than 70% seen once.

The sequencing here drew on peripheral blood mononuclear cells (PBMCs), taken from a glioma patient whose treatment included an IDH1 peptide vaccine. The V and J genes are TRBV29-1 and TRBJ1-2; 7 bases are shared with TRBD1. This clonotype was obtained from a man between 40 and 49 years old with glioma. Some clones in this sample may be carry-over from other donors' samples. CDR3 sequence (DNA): TGCAGCGTTGAAGAGGACAGGCGTAACTATGGCTACACCTTC. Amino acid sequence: CSVEEDRRNYGYTF. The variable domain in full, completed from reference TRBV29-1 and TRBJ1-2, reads SAVISQKPSRDICQRGTSLTIQCQVDSQVTMMFWYRQQPGQSLTLIATANQGSEATYESGFVIDKFPISRPNLTFSTLTVSNMSPEDSSIYLCSVEEDRRNYGYTFGSGTRLTVV.